Following are 10 T cell receptor beta chains from one sample sequenced in a study of cytomegalovirus exposure and HLA in healthy donors. Assay: immunoSEQ multiplex PCR; the TCRdb copy retains only in-frame clones and omits some. The sample carries under 250,000 clones, under 95% recorded once. The specimen was PBMCs. The receptor source for this set is a woman under 30 in good health and CMV-seronegative.

V is TRBV27 and J is TRBJ2-3; perhaps TRBD2 as D (6 bases). Trimming removed 2 bases from V and 5 bases from J, with 14 bases in between. The germline V gene encodes CDR1 MNHEY and CDR2 SMNVEV (reference sequence). CDR3 length: 15 amino acids. CDR3 DNA: TGTGCCAGCAGTTTAGGCGGGATTAAGCTAGATACGCAGTATTTT. Translated, it gives CASSLGGIKLDTQYF.

The V gene is TRBV5-6, the J gene TRBJ1-6; 7 positions match TRBD1. The CDR3 runs to 14 residues. Trimming took 2 bases from V and 9 from J; bases not matched to a gene: 5. Germline CDR1 is SGHDT and CDR2 is YYEEEE. The CDR3 loop reads CASSLLTGLSPLHF. The CDR3 DNA follows: TGTGCCAGCAGCTTATTGACAGGGCTTTCACCCCTCCACTTT.

This sequence joins TRBV2 and TRBJ2-3; the match to TRBD1 covers 8 bases. Germline CDR1 reads SNHLY; CDR2 reads FYNNEI. The V and J ends lost 7 bases and 11 bases, in that order; junction bases with no gene match: 8. CDR3 size: 12 residues. The CDR3 nucleotides are TGTGCCAGCACCCCTCTGACAGGGGTGCAGTATTTT. Residues: CASTPLTGVQYF.

The gene calls are TRBV27 and TRBJ1-1, with 11 positions matching TRBD1. The ends lost 5 bases at V and 3 bases at J; junction bases unmatched: 5. The CDR3 is 15 residues long. Germline CDR1 reads MNHEY; CDR2 reads SMNVEV (reference sequence). In nucleotides, the CDR3 is TGTGCCAGCAGTACCCTGGGACAGGGGGACACTGAAGCTTTCTTT. Its protein product is CASSTLGQGDTEAFF.

The chain employs TRBV30 and TRBJ2-3; tentative D call: TRBD2 (5 bases). Germline CDR1 and CDR2: GTSNPN and SVGIG (reference sequence). The V and J ends lost 2 bases and 8 bases respectively, with 14 bases between them. The CDR3 is 13 residues long. The chain's CDR3 is CAWSPRGVGTQYF. In DNA, the CDR3 is TGTGCCTGGAGTCCCCGGGGAGTCGGTACGCAGTATTTT.

This chain joins TRBV5-1 and TRBJ1-2; 7 bases fit TRBD1. Germline trimming cut 0 bases from V and 4 bases from J; bases unmatched to any gene: 6. The CDR3 has 15 amino acids. CDR1 is SGHRS, CDR2 YFSETQ, per germline. The CDR3 region has the DNA TGCGCCAGCAGCTTGGTGACAGGGCCCTCCTATGGCTACACCTTC. It yields the protein CASSLVTGPSYGYTF. Full variable domain (rest looked up from reference TRBV5-1 and TRBJ1-2): KAGVTQTPRYLIKTRGQQVTLSCSPISGHRSVSWYQQTPGQGLQFLFEYFSETQRNKGNFPGRFSGRQFSNSRSEMNVSTLELGDSALYLCASSLVTGPSYGYTFGSGTRLTVV.

This clone was counted once. V gene TRBV2 combines with J gene TRBJ1-5; 9 bases agree with TRBD1. Germline V gene data show CDR1 as SNHLY and CDR2 as FYNNEI. This CDR3 has 17 residues. J lost 3 bases, V lost 6 bases, and 12 bases had no gene match. DNA of the CDR3: TGTGCCAGCAGCGAACTAGGGACAGGGAAGGACAATCAGCCCCAGCATTTT. It specifies CASSELGTGKDNQPQHF.

The chain joins TRBV10-1 to TRBJ1-1, with a weak D call TRBD1 (5 bases). This CDR3 is 14 amino acids long. Germline V CDR1 and CDR2: WNHNN, SYGVQD (reference sequence). The V gene lost 1 base and the J gene lost 5 bases, with 11 bases spanning the gap. CDR3 DNA sequence: TGCGCCAGCAGTGAGTGGGGGGGTGGGACTGAAGCTTTCTTT. It specifies CASSEWGGGTEAFF.

This clone appeared once. The chain is built from TRBV30 and TRBJ2-7; D unresolved. Trimming took off 0 bases at V and 6 bases at J, with 9 bases between the two ends. Germline lookup yields CDR1 GTSNPN and CDR2 SVGIG (reference sequence). The CDR3 consists of 12 residues. This CDR3 reads CAWSVLAPEQYF. The DNA for the CDR3 is TGTGCCTGGAGTGTATTGGCCCCCGAGCAGTACTTC.

V and J are TRBV11-3 and TRBJ2-1; perhaps TRBD2 as D (5 bases). Germline loops: CDR1 SGHNT, CDR2 YENEEA. V was pared by 2 bases and J by 9 bases, with 23 bases between. The CDR3 totals 17 residues. The CDR3 nucleotides are TGTGCCAGCAGCTTACTTCCTAGCCTGGGCTTCTCTGGTGAGCAGTTCTTC. It yields the protein CASSLLPSLGFSGEQFF. The entire variable domain, with the rest obtained from reference TRBV11-3 and TRBJ2-1, is as follows: EAGVVQSPRYKIIEKKQPVAFWCNPISGHNTLYWYLQNLGQGPELLIRYENEEAVDDSQLPKDRFSAERLKGVDSTLKIQPAELGDSAVYLCASSLLPSLGFSGEQFFGPGTRLTVL.